This T cell receptor (beta chain) appears in the sequencing data of a study of cytomegalovirus exposure and HLA in healthy donors. Study-wide background: The same platform was used for the 90 to 150 validation repertoires and the approximately 670 first-cohort repertoires, a later analysis reported.

About this clone: Its antigen is unidentified.

The repertoire was sequenced with immunoSEQ multiplex PCR; TCRdb's copy has only in-frame clones and lacks some. The repertoire includes 150,000 to 200,000 clones, about 86% of them detected once, and around 5% sits in the top ten. This CDR3 comprises 12 residues. Trimming cost V 5 bases and J 7 bases, with 12 bases left between them. Germline CDR1 is MNHNS and CDR2 is SASEGT. General observations from the study: Cytomegalovirus association was assigned to approximately 160 TCR beta chains.

The J gene is TRBJ2-7, the V gene TRBV6-1, with D unresolved. This receptor was identified in a woman aged 25 to 39 in good health and CMV-seronegative. Source material: PBMCs. The DNA for the CDR3 is TGTGCCAGCAGTAATCAAATTAGGGAGCAGTACTTC. Its translation: CASSNQIREQYF.